The rows below give T cell receptor beta chains drawn from one sample of a study of vaccination effects on CD4 cells after COVID-19. The antigens of these receptors remain unknown. Clones were read by immunoSEQ multiplex PCR, and TCRdb kept only the in-frame ones, dropping some. The data show around 75,000 clones, with 73% seen just once and about 5% held by the top ten. Sequences were derived from CD4+ T cells from PBMCs cultured with HIV peptides, sampled before COVID-19 vaccination. The receptors here all came from a human donor who had a prior SARS-CoV-2 infection. The CDR3 runs from the conserved cysteine through the conserved F or W. D genes are given only for firm matches. Rows give clone size only sometimes, using once, few, many, or a class for an expanded clone.

D: .; J: TRBJ2-6; size: .; V: TRBV7-2; CDR3: CASSLRIPHLASGANVLTF; DNA: TGTGCCAGCAGCCTCAGGATCCCTCACTTAGCCTCTGGGGCCAACGTCCTGACTTTC
D: TRBD1; J: TRBJ2-7; size: few; V: TRBV11-2; CDR3: CASSTTRTGSEQYF; DNA: TGTGCCAGCAGCACCACTAGGACAGGTTCCGAGCAGTACTTC
D: TRBD2; J: TRBJ2-3; size: .; V: TRBV10-3; CDR3: CAISAPPPGSGGGWDTQYF; DNA: TGTGCCATCAGTGCCCCTCCCCCGGGTAGCGGGGGGGGGTGGGATACGCAGTATTTT
D: TRBD1; J: TRBJ2-7; size: .; V: TRBV4-3; CDR3: CASSQHDRDHEQYF; DNA: TGCGCCAGCAGCCAACACGACAGGGACCACGAGCAGTACTTC
D: .; J: TRBJ1-1; size: once; V: TRBV5-1; CDR3: CASSSQDTEAFF; DNA: TGCGCCAGCAGCTCGCAGGACACTGAAGCTTTCTTT
D: .; J: TRBJ1-2; size: .; V: TRBV15; CDR3: CATSREGPYGYTF; DNA: TGTGCCACCAGCAGAGAGGGACCTTATGGCTACACCTTC
D: .; J: TRBJ2-1; size: .; V: TRBV7-3; CDR3: CASSLVRGSYNEQFF; DNA: TGTGCCAGCAGCTTAGTGCGGGGCTCCTACAATGAGCAGTTCTTC
D: TRBD2; J: TRBJ2-3; size: .; V: TRBV18; CDR3: CASSPTGTSGGSTDTQYF; DNA: TGTGCCAGCTCACCGACCGGGACTAGCGGGGGGAGCACAGATACGCAGTATTTT
D: TRBD1; J: TRBJ1-1; size: .; V: TRBV20-1; CDR3: CSASSQGAETEAFF; DNA: TGCAGTGCTAGTTCGCAGGGGGCCGAAACTGAAGCTTTCTTT
D: TRBD1; J: TRBJ2-7; size: .; V: TRBV10-3; CDR3: CAIRETGTAYEQYF; DNA: TGTGCCATCAGGGAAACCGGGACAGCCTACGAGCAGTACTTC
D: .; J: TRBJ2-7; size: .; V: TRBV19; CDR3: CASSIGQGTYEQYF; DNA: TGTGCCAGTAGTATAGGGCAGGGTACCTACGAGCAGTACTTC
D: TRBD1; J: TRBJ1-6; size: few; V: TRBV30; CDR3: CAWGQGLSPLHF; DNA: TGTGCCTGGGGACAGGGGTTATCACCCCTCCACTTT
D: TRBD2; J: TRBJ2-2; size: few; V: TRBV4-2; CDR3: CASSQDLSSGELFF; DNA: TGTGCCAGCAGCCAAGATTTGTCTAGCGGAGAGCTGTTTTTT
D: .; J: TRBJ2-5; size: .; V: TRBV19; CDR3: CASSIHAGEKEETQYF; DNA: TGTGCCAGTAGTATCCACGCAGGGGAGAAGGAGGAGACCCAGTACTTC
D: .; J: TRBJ1-2; size: .; V: TRBV7-2; CDR3: CASSAIREHGYTF; DNA: TGTGCCAGCAGCGCCATCAGGGAACACGGCTACACCTTC
D: .; J: TRBJ2-1; size: .; V: TRBV4-1; CDR3: CASSQWGPRYEQFF; DNA: TGCGCCAGCAGCCAATGGGGGCCGAGGTATGAGCAGTTCTTC
D: TRBD2; J: TRBJ2-1; size: .; V: TRBV20-1; CDR3: CSASSGGAREQFF; DNA: TGCAGTGCTAGTAGCGGGGGGGCCCGTGAGCAGTTCTTC
D: TRBD2; J: TRBJ2-2; size: few; V: TRBV3-1/TRBV3-2; CDR3: CASARGTSGGNTGELFF; DNA: TGTGCCAGCGCGAGAGGGACTAGCGGGGGCAACACCGGGGAGCTGTTTTTT
D: .; J: TRBJ2-7; size: .; V: TRBV6-2/TRBV6-3; CDR3: CASSILRGHEQYF; DNA: TGTGCCAGCAGTATTCTCAGGGGCCACGAGCAGTACTTC
D: TRBD2; J: TRBJ2-2; size: few; V: TRBV11-3; CDR3: CASSLLSSGGGELFF; DNA: TGTGCCAGCAGCTTATTGTCTAGCGGCGGCGGGGAGCTGTTTTTT
D: TRBD2; J: TRBJ2-1; size: few; V: TRBV7-2; CDR3: CASSAGTSRLNEQFF; DNA: TGTGCCAGCAGCGCCGGGACTAGCCGTCTCAATGAGCAGTTCTTC
D: .; J: TRBJ1-5; size: .; V: TRBV6-6; CDR3: CASSRNRESQPQHF; DNA: TGTGCCAGCAGCCGTAACAGGGAGAGTCAGCCCCAGCATTTT
D: .; J: TRBJ1-1; size: .; V: TRBV5-6; CDR3: CASSLFTWARDTEAFF; DNA: TGTGCCAGCAGCTTGTTTACGTGGGCGCGGGACACTGAAGCTTTCTTT
D: .; J: TRBJ2-5; size: .; V: TRBV24-1; CDR3: CATSDFPQGRETQYF; DNA: TGTGCCACCAGTGATTTTCCGCAGGGAAGAGAGACCCAGTACTTC
D: TRBD1; J: TRBJ1-3; size: .; V: TRBV14; CDR3: CASSQAGTGGVGNTIYF; DNA: TGTGCCAGCAGCCAGGCCGGGACAGGGGGAGTTGGAAACACCATATATTTT
D: .; J: TRBJ1-1; size: .; V: TRBV29-1; CDR3: CSVGRGAYTEAFF; DNA: TGCAGCGTTGGGAGGGGAGCCTACACTGAAGCTTTCTTT
D: TRBD1; J: TRBJ2-7; size: .; V: TRBV5-1; CDR3: CASSLETGEIWGKQYF; DNA: TGCGCCAGCAGCTTGGAGACAGGGGAGATTTGGGGCAAGCAGTACTTC
D: .; J: TRBJ2-1; size: .; V: TRBV5-1; CDR3: CASSLAAEGNEQFF; DNA: TGCGCCAGCAGCTTGGCCGCGGAGGGGAATGAGCAGTTCTTC